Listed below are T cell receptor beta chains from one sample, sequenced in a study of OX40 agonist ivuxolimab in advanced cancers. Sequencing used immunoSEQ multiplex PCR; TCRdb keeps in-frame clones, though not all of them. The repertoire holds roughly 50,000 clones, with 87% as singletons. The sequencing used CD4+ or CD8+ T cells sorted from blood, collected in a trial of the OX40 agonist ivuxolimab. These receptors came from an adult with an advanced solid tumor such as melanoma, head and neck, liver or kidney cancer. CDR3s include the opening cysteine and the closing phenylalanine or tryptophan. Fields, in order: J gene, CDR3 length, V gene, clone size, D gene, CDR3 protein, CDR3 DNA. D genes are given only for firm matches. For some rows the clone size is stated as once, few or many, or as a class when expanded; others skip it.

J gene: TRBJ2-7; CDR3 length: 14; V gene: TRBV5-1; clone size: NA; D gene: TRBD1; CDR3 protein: CASSRGQGADEQYF; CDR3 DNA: TGCGCCAGCAGCCGGGGACAGGGGGCGGACGAGCAGTACTTC
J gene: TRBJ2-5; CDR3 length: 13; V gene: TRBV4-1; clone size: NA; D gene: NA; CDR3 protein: CASGRLPQETQYF; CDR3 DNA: TGCGCCAGCGGAAGACTACCCCAAGAGACCCAGTACTTC
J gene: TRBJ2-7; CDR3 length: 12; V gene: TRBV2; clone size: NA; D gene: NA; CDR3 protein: CASSEIAVEQYF; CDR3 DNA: TGTGCCAGCAGTGAAATCGCCGTCGAGCAGTACTTC
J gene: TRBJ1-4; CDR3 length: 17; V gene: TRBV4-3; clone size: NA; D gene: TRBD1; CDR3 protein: CASSQAASGQHNEKLFF; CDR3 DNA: TGCGCCAGCAGCCAGGCGGCATCGGGACAGCATAATGAAAAACTGTTTTTT
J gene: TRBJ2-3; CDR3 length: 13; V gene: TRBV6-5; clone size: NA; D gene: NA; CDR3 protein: CASSYSMADTQYF; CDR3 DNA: TGTGCCAGCAGTTACTCAATGGCAGATACGCAGTATTTT
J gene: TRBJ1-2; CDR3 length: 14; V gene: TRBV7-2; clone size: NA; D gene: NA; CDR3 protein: CASSLDGESYGYTF; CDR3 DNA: TGTGCCAGCAGCTTAGATGGGGAGAGCTATGGCTACACCTTC
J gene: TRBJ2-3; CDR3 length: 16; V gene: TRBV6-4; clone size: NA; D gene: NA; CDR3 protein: CASSDRGGMSTDTQYF; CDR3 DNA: TGTGCCAGCAGTGACAGAGGGGGGATGAGCACAGATACGCAGTATTTT
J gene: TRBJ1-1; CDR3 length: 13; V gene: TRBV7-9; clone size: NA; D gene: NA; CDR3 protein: CVIAGDRLGEAFF; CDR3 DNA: TGTGTCATCGCCGGAGACAGGCTCGGTGAAGCTTTCTTT
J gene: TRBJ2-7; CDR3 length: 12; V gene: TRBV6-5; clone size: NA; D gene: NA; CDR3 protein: CASSYSMNEQYF; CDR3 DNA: TGTGCCAGCAGTTACTCGATGAACGAGCAGTACTTC
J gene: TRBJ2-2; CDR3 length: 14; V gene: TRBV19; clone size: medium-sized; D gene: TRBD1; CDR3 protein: CASMFGQGTGELFF; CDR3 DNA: TGTGCCAGTATGTTCGGACAGGGGACCGGGGAGCTGTTTTTT
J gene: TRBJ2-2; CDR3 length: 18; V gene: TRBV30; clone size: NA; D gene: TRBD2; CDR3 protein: CAWSVGTSGRERAGELFF; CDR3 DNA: TGTGCCTGGAGTGTAGGGACTAGCGGGAGGGAACGGGCCGGGGAGCTGTTTTTT
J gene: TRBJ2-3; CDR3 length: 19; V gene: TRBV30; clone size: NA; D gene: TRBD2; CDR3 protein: CAWTPKGTSGRRGTDTQYF; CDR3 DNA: TGTGCCTGGACTCCAAAGGGGACTAGCGGGAGACGGGGCACAGATACGCAGTATTTT
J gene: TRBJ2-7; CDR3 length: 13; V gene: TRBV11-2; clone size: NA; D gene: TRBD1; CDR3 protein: CASSGQGTYEQYF; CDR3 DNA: TGTGCCAGCAGTGGACAGGGGACCTACGAGCAGTACTTC
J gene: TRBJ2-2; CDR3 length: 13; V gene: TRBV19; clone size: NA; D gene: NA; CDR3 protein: CASSGSNTGELFF; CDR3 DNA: TGTGCCAGTAGTGGATCGAACACCGGGGAGCTGTTTTTT
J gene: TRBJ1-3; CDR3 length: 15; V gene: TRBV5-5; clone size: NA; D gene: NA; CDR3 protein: CASSLGLLTGNTIYF; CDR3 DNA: TGTGCCAGCAGCTTGGGACTTTTAACTGGAAACACCATATATTTT
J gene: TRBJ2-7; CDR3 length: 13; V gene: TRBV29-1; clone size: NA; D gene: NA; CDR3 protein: CSYAQGASYEQYF; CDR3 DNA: TGCAGCTATGCGCAGGGAGCGTCCTACGAGCAGTACTTC
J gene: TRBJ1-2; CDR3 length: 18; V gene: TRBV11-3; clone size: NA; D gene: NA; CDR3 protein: CASSLVLWQGVTNYGYTF; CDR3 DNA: TGTGCCAGCAGCTTAGTGCTCTGGCAGGGTGTCACTAACTATGGCTACACCTTC
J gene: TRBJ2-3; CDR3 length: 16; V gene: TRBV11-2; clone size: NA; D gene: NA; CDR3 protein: CASSLSSGYGTDTQYF; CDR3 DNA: TGTGCCAGCAGCTTAAGTAGCGGCTACGGCACAGATACGCAGTATTTT
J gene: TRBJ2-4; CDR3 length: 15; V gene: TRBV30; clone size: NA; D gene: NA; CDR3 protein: CAWSVPGGRGNIQYF; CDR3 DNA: TGTGCCTGGAGTGTACCTGGCGGCAGAGGAAACATTCAGTACTTC
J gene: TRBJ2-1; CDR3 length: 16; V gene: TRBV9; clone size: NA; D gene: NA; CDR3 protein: CASSAIGTASYNEQFF; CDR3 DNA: TGTGCCAGCAGCGCAATCGGGACTGCGTCCTACAATGAGCAGTTCTTC
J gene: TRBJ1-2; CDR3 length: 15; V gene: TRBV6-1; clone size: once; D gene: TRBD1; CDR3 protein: CASGGPGQLNYGYTF; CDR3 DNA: TGTGCCAGCGGGGGTCCGGGACAGCTTAACTATGGCTACACCTTC
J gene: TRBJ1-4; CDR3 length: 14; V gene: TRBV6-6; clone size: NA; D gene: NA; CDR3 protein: CASSYSSRDEKLFF; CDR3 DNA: TGTGCCAGCAGTTACTCGAGTAGGGATGAAAAACTGTTTTTT
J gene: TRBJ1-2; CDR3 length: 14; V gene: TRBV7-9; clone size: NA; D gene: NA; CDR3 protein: CASSSDTTGGGYTF; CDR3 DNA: TGTGCCAGCAGCTCGGACACCACGGGCGGGGGCTACACCTTC
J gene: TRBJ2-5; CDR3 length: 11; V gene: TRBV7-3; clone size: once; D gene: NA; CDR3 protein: CASSSGETQYF; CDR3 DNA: TGTGCCAGCAGCTCTGGGGAGACCCAGTACTTC
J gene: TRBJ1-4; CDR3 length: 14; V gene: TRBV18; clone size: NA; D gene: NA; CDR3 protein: CASSVDSRPEKLFF; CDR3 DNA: TGTGCCAGCTCAGTCGACAGCCGCCCCGAAAAACTGTTTTTT
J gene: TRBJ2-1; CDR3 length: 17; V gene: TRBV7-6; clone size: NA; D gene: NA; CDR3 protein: CASSTRPGGKPYNEQFF; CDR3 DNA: TGTGCCAGCAGCACGCGCCCAGGGGGGAAGCCGTACAATGAGCAGTTCTTC
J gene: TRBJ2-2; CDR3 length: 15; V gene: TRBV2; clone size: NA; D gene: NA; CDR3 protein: CASSEWGTSTGELFF; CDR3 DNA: TGTGCCAGCAGTGAATGGGGAACTTCCACCGGGGAGCTGTTTTTT
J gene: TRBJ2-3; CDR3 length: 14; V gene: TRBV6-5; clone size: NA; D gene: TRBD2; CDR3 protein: CASSSGGRTDTQYF; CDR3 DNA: TGTGCCAGCAGTAGCGGGGGCCGCACAGATACGCAGTATTTT
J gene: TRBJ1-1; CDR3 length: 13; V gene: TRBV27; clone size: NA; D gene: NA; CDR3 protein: CASSLTEYTEAFF; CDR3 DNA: TGTGCCAGCAGTTTAACAGAATACACTGAAGCTTTCTTT
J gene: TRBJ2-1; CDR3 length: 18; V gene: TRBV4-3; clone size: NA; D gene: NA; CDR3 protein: CASSQEIGTPLSYNEQFF; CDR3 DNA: TGCGCCAGCAGCCAAGAAATTGGGACACCTCTTTCCTACAATGAGCAGTTCTTC
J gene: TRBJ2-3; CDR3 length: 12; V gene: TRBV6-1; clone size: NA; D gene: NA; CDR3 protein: CASVGDEDTQYF; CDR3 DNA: TGTGCCAGCGTAGGGGATGAAGATACGCAGTATTTT
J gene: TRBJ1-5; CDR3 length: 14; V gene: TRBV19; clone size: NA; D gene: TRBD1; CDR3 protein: CATEGTGGNQPQHF; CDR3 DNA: TGTGCCACCGAGGGGACAGGGGGCAATCAGCCCCAGCATTTT
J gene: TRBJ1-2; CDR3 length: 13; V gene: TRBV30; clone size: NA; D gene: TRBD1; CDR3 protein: CAWRTGGNYGYTF; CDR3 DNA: TGTGCCTGGAGGACAGGGGGCAACTATGGCTACACCTTC
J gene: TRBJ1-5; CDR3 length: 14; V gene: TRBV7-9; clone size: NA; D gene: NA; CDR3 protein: CASSPTTGHQPQHF; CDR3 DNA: TGTGCCAGCAGCCCAACCACGGGGCATCAGCCCCAGCATTTT
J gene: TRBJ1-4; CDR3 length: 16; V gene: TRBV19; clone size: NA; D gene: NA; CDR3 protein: CASSIVRDKGREKLFF; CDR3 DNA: TGTGCCAGTAGTATAGTCCGGGACAAAGGCAGAGAAAAACTGTTTTTT
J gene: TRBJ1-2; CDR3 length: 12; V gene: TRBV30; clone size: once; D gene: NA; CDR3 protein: CAWSVQGGGYTF; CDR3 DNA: TGTGCCTGGAGTGTACAGGGTGGAGGCTACACCTTC
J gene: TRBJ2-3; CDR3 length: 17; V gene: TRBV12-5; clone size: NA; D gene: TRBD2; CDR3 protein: CASGLPLAGVWADTQYF; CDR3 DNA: TGTGCTAGTGGTTTGCCTCTAGCGGGGGTATGGGCAGATACGCAGTATTTT
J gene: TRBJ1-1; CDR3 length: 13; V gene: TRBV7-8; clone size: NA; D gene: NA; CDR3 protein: CASSAGLGAEAFF; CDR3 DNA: TGTGCCAGCAGTGCTGGGCTTGGCGCTGAAGCTTTCTTT
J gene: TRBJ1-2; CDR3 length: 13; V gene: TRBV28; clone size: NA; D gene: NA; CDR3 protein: CASSFRGFYGYTF; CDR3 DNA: TGTGCCAGCAGTTTCAGGGGTTTCTATGGCTACACCTTC
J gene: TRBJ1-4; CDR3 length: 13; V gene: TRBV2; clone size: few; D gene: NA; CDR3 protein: CASIRVPNEKLFF; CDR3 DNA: TGTGCCAGCATCCGGGTCCCTAATGAAAAACTGTTTTTT
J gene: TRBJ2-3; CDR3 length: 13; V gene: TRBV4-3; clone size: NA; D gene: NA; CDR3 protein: CASSPSGGDTQYF; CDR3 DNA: TGCGCCAGCAGCCCATCAGGAGGAGATACGCAGTATTTT
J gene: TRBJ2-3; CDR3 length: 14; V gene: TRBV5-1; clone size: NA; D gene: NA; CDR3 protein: CASSSSGPADTQYF; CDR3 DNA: TGCGCCAGCAGCTCATCGGGACCCGCAGATACGCAGTATTTT
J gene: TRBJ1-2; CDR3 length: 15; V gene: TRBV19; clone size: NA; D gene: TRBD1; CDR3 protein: CASSIPGQGDYGYTF; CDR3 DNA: TGTGCCAGTAGTATTCCGGGACAGGGGGACTATGGCTACACCTTC
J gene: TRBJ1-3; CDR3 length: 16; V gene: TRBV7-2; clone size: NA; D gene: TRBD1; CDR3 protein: CASSFRGVNSGNTIYF; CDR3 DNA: TGTGCCAGCAGCTTCAGGGGGGTTAACTCTGGAAACACCATATATTTT
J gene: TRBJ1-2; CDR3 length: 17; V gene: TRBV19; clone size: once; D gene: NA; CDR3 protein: CASTPGVVLRRNYGYTF; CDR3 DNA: TGTGCCTCAACGCCGGGGGTGGTCTTGAGACGAAACTATGGCTACACCTTC
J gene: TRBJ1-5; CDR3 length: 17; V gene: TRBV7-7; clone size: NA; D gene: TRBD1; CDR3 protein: CASRSWHKGQRDQPQHF; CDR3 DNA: TGTGCCAGCAGATCCTGGCATAAGGGACAGCGAGATCAGCCCCAGCATTTT
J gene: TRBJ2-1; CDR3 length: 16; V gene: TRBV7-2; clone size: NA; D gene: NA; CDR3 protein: CASSLAGRGGVNEQFF; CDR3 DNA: TGTGCCAGCAGCTTAGCTGGTAGGGGGGGTGTCAATGAGCAGTTCTTC
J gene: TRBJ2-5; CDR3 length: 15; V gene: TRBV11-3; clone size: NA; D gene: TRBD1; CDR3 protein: CASSLDERGRGTQYF; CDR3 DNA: TGTGCCAGCAGCTTAGATGAAAGGGGGCGAGGGACCCAGTACTTC
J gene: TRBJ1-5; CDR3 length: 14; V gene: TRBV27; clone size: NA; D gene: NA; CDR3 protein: CASSSQTAWQPQHF; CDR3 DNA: TGTGCCAGCAGTTCTCAGACCGCCTGGCAGCCCCAGCATTTT
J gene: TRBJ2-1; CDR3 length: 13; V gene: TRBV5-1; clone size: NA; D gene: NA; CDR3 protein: CASSLATYNEQFF; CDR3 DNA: TGCGCCAGCAGCTTGGCTACCTACAATGAGCAGTTCTTC
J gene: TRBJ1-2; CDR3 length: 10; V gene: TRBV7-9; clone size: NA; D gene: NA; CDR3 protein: CASSLSRGSF; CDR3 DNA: TGTGCCAGCAGCTTGTCTAGGGGCTCCTTC
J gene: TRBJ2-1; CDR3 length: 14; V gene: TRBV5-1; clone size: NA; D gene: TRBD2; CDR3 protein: CASSSSGGAVEQFF; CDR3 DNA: TGCGCCAGCAGCTCTAGCGGGGGGGCCGTTGAGCAGTTCTTC